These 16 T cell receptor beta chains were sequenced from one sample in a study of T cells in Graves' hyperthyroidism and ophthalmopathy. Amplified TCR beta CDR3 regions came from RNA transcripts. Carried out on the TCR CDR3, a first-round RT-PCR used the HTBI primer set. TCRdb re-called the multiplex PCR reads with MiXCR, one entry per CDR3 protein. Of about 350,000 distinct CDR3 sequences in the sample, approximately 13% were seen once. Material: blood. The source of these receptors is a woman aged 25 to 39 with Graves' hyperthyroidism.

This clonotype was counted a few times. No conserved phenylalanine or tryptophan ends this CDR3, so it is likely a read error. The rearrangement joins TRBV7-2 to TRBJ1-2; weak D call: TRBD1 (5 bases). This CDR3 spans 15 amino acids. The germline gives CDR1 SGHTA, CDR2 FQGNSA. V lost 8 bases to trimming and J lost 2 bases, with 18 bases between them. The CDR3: CASAQQTAENYGYTL. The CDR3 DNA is TGTGCCAGCGCGCAACAGACAGCCGAGAACTATGGCTACACCCTC.

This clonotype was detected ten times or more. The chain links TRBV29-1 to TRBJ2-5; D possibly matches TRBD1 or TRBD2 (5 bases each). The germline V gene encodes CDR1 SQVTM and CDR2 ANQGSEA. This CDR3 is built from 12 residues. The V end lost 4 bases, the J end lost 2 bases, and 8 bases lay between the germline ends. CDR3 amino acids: CSVAGGQETQYF. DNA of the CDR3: TGCAGCGTTGCTGGGGGTCAAGAGACCCAGTACTTC.

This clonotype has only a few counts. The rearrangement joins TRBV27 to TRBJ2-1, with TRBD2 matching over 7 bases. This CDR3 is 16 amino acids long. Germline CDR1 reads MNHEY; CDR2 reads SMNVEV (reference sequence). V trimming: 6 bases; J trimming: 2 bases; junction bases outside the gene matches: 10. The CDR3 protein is CASSPTLAATYNEQFF. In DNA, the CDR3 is TGTGCCAGCAGCCCAACCCTAGCGGCAACCTACAATGAGCAGTTCTTC.

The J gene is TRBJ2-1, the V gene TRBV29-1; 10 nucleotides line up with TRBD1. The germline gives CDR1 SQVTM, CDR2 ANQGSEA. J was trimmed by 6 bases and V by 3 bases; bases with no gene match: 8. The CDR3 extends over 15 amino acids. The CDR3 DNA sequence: TGCAGCGTTGAGACGGGACAGGGGAATCTCAATGAGCAGTTCTTC. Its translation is CSVETGQGNLNEQFF.

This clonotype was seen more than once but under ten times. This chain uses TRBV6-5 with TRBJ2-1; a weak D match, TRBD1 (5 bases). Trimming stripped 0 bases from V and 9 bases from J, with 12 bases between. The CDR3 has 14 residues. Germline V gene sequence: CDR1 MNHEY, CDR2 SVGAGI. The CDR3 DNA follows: TGTGCCAGCAGTTACTCCAGGGTTCCTGGTGAGCAGTTCTTC. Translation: CASSYSRVPGEQFF.

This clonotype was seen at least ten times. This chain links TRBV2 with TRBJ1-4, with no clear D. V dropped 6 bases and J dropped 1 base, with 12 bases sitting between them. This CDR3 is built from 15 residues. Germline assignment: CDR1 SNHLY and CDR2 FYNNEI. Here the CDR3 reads CASRHARGTNEKLFF. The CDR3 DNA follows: TGTGCCAGCAGACATGCACGCGGAACTAATGAAAAACTGTTTTTT. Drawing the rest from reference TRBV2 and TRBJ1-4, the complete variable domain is EPEVTQTPSHQVTQMGQEVILRCVPISNHLYFYWYRQILGQKVEFLVSFYNNEISEKSEIFDDQFSVERPDGSNFTLKIRSTKLEDSAMYFCASRHARGTNEKLFFGSGTQLSVL.

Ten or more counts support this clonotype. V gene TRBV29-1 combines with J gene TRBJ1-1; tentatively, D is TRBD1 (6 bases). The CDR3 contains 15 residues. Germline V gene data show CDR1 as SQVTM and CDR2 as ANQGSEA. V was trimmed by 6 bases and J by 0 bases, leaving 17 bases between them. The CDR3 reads CSVRQEGVMNTEAFF. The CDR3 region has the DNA TGCAGCGTGAGACAGGAGGGTGTCATGAACACTGAAGCTTTCTTT.

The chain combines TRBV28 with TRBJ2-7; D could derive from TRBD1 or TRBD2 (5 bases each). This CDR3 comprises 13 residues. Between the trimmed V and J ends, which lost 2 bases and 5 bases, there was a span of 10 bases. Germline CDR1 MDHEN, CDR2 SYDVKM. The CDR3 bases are TGTGCCAGCAGTTTAACCGGGACCCACGAGCAGTACTTC. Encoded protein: CASSLTGTHEQYF. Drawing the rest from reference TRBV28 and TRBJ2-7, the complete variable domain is DVKVTQSSRYLVKRTGEKVFLECVQDMDHENMFWYRQDPGLGLRLIYFSYDVKMKEKGDIPEGYSVSREKKERFSLILESASTNQTSMYLCASSLTGTHEQYFGPGTRLTVT.

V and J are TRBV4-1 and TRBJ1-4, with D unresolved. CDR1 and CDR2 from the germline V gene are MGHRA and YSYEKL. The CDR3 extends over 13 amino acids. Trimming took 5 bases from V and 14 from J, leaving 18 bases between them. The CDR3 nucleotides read TGCGCCAGCAGCGCGGAGACTCCGACCCTTCTGTTTTTT. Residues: CASSAETPTLLFF.

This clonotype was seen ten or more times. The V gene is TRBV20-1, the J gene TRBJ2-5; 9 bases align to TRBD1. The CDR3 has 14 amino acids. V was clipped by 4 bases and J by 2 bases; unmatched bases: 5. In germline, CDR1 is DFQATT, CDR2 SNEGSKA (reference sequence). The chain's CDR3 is CSAIGTGLQETQYF. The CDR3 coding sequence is TGCAGTGCTATCGGGACAGGGCTTCAAGAGACCCAGTACTTC.

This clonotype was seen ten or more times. CDR3 DNA: TGCGCCAGCAGCTTGTACCGGGACAGGGTAGCAGATACGCAGTATTTT. It specifies CASSLYRDRVADTQYF. This rearrangement joins TRBV5-1 to TRBJ2-3; 9 bases align to TRBD1. The germline CDR1 and CDR2 sequences are SGHRS and YFSETQ. The CDR3 covers 16 residues. Trimming cost V 1 base and J 4 bases; bases outside gene matches: 7.

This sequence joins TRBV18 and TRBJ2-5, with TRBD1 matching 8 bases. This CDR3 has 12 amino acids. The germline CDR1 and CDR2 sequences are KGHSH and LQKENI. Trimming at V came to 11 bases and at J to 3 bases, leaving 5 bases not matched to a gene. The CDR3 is CAGTTGEETQYF. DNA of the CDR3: TGTGCCGGCACGACAGGGGAAGAGACCCAGTACTTC.

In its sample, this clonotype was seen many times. The CDR3 bases are TGTGCCAGCAACGACCCGCGCTCCTACAATGAGCAGTTCTTC. As protein: CASNDPRSYNEQFF. The rearrangement uses TRBV11-1 and TRBJ2-1; no definite D call. Deletions cut 7 bases from V and 0 bases from J, with 10 bases between. Germline lookup yields CDR1 SGHAT and CDR2 FQDESV (reference sequence). The CDR3 is 14 residues long.

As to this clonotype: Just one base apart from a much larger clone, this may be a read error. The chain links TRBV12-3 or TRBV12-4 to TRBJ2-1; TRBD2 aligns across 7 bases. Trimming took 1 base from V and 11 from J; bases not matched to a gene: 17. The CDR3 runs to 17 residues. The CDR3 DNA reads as TGTGCCAGCAGTTTAGTTGGACGGGAGGCCCCCTCAAATAAGCAGTTCTTC. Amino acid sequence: CASSLVGREAPSNKQFF.

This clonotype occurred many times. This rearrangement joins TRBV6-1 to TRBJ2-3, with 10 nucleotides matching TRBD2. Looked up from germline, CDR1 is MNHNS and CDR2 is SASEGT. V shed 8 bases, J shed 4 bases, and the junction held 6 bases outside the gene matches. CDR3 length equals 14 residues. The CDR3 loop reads CASLAGGGSDTQYF. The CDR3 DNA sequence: TGTGCCAGCTTAGCGGGAGGAGGATCAGATACGCAGTATTTT.

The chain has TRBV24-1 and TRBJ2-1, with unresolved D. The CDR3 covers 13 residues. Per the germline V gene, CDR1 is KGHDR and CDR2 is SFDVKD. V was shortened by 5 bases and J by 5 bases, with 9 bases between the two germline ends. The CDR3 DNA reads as TGTGCCACCAGTGGCCTTCGTGACAATGAGCAGTTCTTC. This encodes CATSGLRDNEQFF.